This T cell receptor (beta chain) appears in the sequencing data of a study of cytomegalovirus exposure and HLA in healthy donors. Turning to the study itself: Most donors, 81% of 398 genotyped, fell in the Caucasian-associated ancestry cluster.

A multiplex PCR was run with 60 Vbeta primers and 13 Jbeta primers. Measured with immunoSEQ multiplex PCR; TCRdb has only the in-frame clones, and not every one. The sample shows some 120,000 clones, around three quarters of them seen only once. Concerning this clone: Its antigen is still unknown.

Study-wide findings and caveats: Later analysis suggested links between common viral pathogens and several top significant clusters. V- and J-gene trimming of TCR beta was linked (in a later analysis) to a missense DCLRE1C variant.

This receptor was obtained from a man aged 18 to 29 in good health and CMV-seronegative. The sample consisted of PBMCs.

CDR3 nucleotides: TGTGCCAGTAGCACAGTGGACAGGGTTAATTCACCCCTCCACTTT. It specifies CASSTVDRVNSPLHF. This chain uses TRBV19 with TRBJ1-6, with TRBD1 matching 8 bases. V shed 6 bases and J 6 bases; nucleotides not matched to a gene: 7. This CDR3 has 15 residues. In germline, CDR1 is LNHDA, CDR2 SQIVND (reference sequence).